This TCR beta chain was identified during a study of a mutant IDH1 vaccine in newly diagnosed glioma. Background on the study: Patients had received radiotherapy, temozolomide, or both previously, most receiving both. Notes on the study in general: In about 94% of patients, immune responses induced by the vaccine occurred. Apparently, pseudoprogression bore no relation to changes among the top peripheral T cell clonotypes.

The time point here: baseline, week 1 (first vaccination visit). Treatment of the sample: pre-vaccination baseline after standard-of-care therapy. Germline loops: CDR1 SGHTA, CDR2 FQGNSA. Trimming cost V 1 base and J 5 bases; bases outside gene matches: 5. The CDR3 loop spans 15 amino acids. About this clone itself: Its antigen is not identified.

Sequencing was performed with immunoSEQ multiplex PCR; in TCRdb, only in-frame clones are kept and a portion is missing. The table lists about 21,000 clones, around 82% of them singletons. The sequence came from a man in his forties or fifties with glioma. The source material was PBMCs, sampled from a glioma patient treated with radiotherapy, temozolomide or both. This rearrangement joins TRBV7-2 to TRBJ2-5; 9 bases match TRBD2. CDR3 DNA sequence: TGTGCCAGCAGCTTAGATGCGGGAGGGGGCGAGACCCAGTACTTC. Amino acids: CASSLDAGGGETQYF.